A single T cell receptor beta chain is shown here with its context. Its antigen remains undetermined. No much larger clone is present one base from it, and per-base qualities are unavailable. The trim is 6 bases for V and 5 bases for J, with a gap of 34 bases between the germline ends. The CDR3 contains 20 residues, cysteine and phenylalanine counted. Of the read, only the CDR3 DNA is kept; its 60 bases are in frame from base 1. This record belongs to a study of blood T cells in healthy people across ages (dated by TCRdb to between 2015 and 2017). For context, the study as a whole: In model experiments, template switching captured roughly one uniquely barcoded TCR beta cDNA molecule for every two T cells. The study measured age-related changes in TCR beta repertoire diversity using deep sequencing normalized with unique cDNA molecular identifiers. Donors were grouped into four age groups: young (average 16 years), middle-aged (39), aged (approximately 67) and long-lived (just over 80). Donors of different ages were randomly distributed across sequencing lanes to avoid experimental bias. For two donors (one aged 18 to 30 and one aged 80 or older), the study analyzed two additional independent replicas of 1 million unique cDNA reads from the same blood draw.

Findings and caveats that apply to the study as a whole: Donor CMV infection status was unknown, potentially confounding age-related changes in expanded clonotypes. Estimates of total diversity from one million sequenced T cells were regarded as lower bounds and underestimates. The long-lived group showed more naive CD4+ T cells, fewer expanded clones and increased TCR diversity than the aged group, suggesting age selection. There was a strong correlation between observed TCR beta diversity and the percentage of naive T cells measured by flow cytometry. Since profiling was done on bulk unsorted PBMCs, naive and antigen-experienced compartments could not be conclusively compared. Observed TCR beta diversity per million T cells fell roughly linearly with age, and a significant reduction was already apparent by age around 39.

The library was prepared using 5' RACE. The reads were generated on an Illumina HiSeq 2500. A second roughly 6 to 12 cycle PCR used a sample-barcoded 5' primer and a J-beta primer mix. Each TCR beta cDNA molecule received a unique molecular identifier from a template-switch 5' adaptor carrying 12 random nucleotides. At least 2.5 million CDR3-containing paired-end reads were obtained from each sample. First-strand cDNA was synthesized from all RNA with the Mint cDNA synthesis kit, primed by a TRBC-specific oligonucleotide. After uracil-DNA glycosylase treatment, a first 18-cycle PCR used universal primers M1SS and BC2_uni_R on all cDNA. For the original study's pipeline: For normalization, 1 million high-quality reads were randomly selected from each sample, with every read carrying a distinct molecular identifier. Reads with shared molecular identifiers were discarded instead of being binned into consensus sequences. MiTCR, with a Q25 quality threshold and the strictest error-elimination algorithm, was used for CDR3 identification, clonotype clustering and error correction. A nonparametric unseen species model using Euler transformation provided a lower-bound estimate of total TCR beta diversity. TCRdb reworked the public reads: Q25 trimming with fastp, MiXCR clone assembly, productive beta chains retained. Identical CDR3 protein sequences are pooled into one entry, listed with their most common genes and DNA. TCRdb, not the original authors, processed these V and J calls. Here the sample has about 1.4 million distinct CDR3 sequences; roughly 59% occur a single time. Over 6.5% of the sample rests with the top ten.

Systemically healthy Caucasian individuals from Russia, over 30 in total and aged about 6 to 95 years, were included as donors. Around 9.7 milliliters of peripheral blood were collected from each donor into EDTA-treated Vacutainer tubes. Ficoll-Paque density-gradient centrifugation was used to isolate PBMCs, with at least 6.5 million per sample. Total RNA was extracted from PBMCs with Trizol reagent, with at least 5 micrograms obtained per sample. Naive CD45RAhigh/CD27high T cell percentages were measured by flow cytometry on a PBMC aliquot from every donor. The TCR sequence derives from a man aged 18 to 30 in good health. The V and J genes are TRBV12-3 or TRBV12-4 and TRBJ2-5, and the D gene may be TRBD1, 6 bases matching. The material sequenced was blood. CDR3 sequence: CASRKSLGAGKVGDLETQYF. Read as DNA, the sequence is TGTGCCAGCAGGAAGAGCTTGGGGGCAGGGAAAGTCGGTGATCTGGAGACCCAGTACTTC.